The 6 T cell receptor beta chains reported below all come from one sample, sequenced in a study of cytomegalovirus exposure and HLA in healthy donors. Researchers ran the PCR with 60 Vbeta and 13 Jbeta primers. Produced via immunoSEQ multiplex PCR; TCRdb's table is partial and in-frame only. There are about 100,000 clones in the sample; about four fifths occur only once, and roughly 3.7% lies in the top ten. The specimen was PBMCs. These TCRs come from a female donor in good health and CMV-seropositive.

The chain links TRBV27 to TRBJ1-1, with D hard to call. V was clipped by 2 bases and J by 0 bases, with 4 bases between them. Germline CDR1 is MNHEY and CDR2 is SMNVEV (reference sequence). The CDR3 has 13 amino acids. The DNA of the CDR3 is TGTGCCAGCAGTTTAAAGCTGAACACTGAAGCTTTCTTT. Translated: CASSLKLNTEAFF.

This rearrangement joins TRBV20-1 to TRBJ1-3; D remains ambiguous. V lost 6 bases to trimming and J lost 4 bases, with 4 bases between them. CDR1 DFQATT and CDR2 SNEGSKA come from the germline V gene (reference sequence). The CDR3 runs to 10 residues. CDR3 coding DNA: TGCAGTGCCATCGGAAACACCATATATTTT. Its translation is CSAIGNTIYF.

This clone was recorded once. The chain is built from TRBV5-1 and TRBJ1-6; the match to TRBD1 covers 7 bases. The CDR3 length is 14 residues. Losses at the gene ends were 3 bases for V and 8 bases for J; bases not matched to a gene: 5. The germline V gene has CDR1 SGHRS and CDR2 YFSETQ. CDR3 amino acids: CASSYRQGDSPLHF. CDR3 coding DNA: TGCGCCAGCAGCTATCGACAGGGCGATTCACCCCTCCACTTT.

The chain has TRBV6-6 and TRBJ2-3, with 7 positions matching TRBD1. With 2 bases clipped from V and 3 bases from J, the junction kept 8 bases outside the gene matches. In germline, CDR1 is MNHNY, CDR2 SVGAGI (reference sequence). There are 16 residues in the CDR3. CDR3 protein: CASSYPTGWGTDTQYF. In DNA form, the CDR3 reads TGTGCCAGCAGTTACCCGACAGGGTGGGGAACAGATACGCAGTATTTT.

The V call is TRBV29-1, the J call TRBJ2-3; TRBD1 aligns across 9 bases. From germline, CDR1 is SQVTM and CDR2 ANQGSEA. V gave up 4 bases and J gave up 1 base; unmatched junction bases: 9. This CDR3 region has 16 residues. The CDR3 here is CSVGSLRTGGTDTQYF. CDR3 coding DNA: TGCAGCGTTGGCTCTCTAAGGACAGGGGGCACAGATACGCAGTATTTT.

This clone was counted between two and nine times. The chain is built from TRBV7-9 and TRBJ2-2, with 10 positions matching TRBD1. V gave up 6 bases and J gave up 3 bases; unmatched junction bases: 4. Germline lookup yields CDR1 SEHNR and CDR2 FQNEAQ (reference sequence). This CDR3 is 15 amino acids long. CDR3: CASSQGTGDTGELFF. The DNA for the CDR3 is TGTGCCAGCAGTCAGGGGACAGGGGACACCGGGGAGCTGTTTTTT.